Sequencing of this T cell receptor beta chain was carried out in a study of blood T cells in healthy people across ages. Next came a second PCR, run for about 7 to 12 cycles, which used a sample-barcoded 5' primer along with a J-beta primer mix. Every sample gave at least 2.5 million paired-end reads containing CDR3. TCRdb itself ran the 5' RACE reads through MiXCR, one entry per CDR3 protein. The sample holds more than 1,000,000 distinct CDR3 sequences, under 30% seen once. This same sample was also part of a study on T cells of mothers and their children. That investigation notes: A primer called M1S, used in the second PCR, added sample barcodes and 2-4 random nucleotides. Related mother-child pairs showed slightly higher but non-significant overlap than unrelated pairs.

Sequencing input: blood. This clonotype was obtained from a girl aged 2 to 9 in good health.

The CDR3 loop reads CASSLSPGVGNEQYF. CDR3 nucleotide sequence: TGCGCCAGCAGCTTGTCGCCAGGAGTGGGGAACGAGCAGTACTTC. The rearrangement uses TRBV5-1 and TRBJ2-7, with unresolved D. Trimming stripped 1 base from V and 5 bases from J, with 16 bases between. The CDR3 spans 15 residues. Germline CDR1 and CDR2: SGHRS and YFSETQ.